The 6 T cell receptor beta chains listed next were all sequenced from one sample in a study of control samples from healthy donors and cancer patients. Sequenced by immunoSEQ multiplex PCR; TCRdb stores in-frame clones only, minus some. In the table there are tens of thousands of clones, almost 90% of which are singletons. The material sequenced was PBMCs. The receptor source for this set is a man in his fifties with head and neck cancer.

The chain uses TRBV6-4 and TRBJ2-3; either TRBD1 or TRBD2 may fit D (5 bases each). This CDR3 is built from 16 residues. Trimming removed 2 bases at V and 0 bases at J, with 12 bases between. Germline assignment: CDR1 MRHNA and CDR2 SNTAGT. CDR3 coding DNA: TGTGCCAGCAGTGACGAAGGTGGGGGTAGCACAGATACGCAGTATTTT. Translating gives CASSDEGGGSTDTQYF.

The chain couples TRBV25-1 to TRBJ2-3, with 7 bases aligning to TRBD2. The CDR3 loop spans 16 amino acids. Germline CDR1 reads MGHDK; CDR2 reads SYGVNS. The trim removed 2 bases at V and 2 bases at J, leaving 7 bases unmatched. CDR3 DNA: TGTGCCAGCAGTGAAGAAGCGGGACGGCACACAGATACGCAGTATTTT. Amino acids: CASSEEAGRHTDTQYF.

CDR3 protein: CASSLDRNYLFF. The CDR3 coding sequence is TGTGCCAGCAGCTTAGATCGCAATTATTTGTTTTTT. This chain uses TRBV7-9 with TRBJ1-4; the D is unclear. The germline V gene has CDR1 SEHNR and CDR2 FQNEAQ (reference sequence). Trimming removed 1 base from V and 15 bases from J, with 12 bases in between. The CDR3 is 12 amino acids.

The chain links TRBV19 to TRBJ2-5; D not certain. V was trimmed by 0 bases and J by 1 base, leaving 12 bases between them. Germline values: CDR1 LNHDA, CDR2 SQIVND (reference sequence). The CDR3 extends over 16 amino acids. CDR3 in amino acids: CASSIDLGSRQETQYF. The CDR3 DNA is TGTGCCAGTAGTATAGATTTGGGATCCCGCCAAGAGACCCAGTACTTC.

The chain couples TRBV27 to TRBJ1-2; unclear D gene. Germline assignment: CDR1 MNHEY and CDR2 SMNVEV (reference sequence). Trimming pared 2 bases from V and 8 bases from J, leaving 12 bases between. The CDR3 consists of 13 residues. CDR3 sequence (DNA): TGTGCCAGCAGTTTAAGGTGGGGAAGGGGCTACACCTTC. Its protein product is CASSLRWGRGYTF.

J is TRBJ2-5 and V is TRBV7-3, with TRBD1 matching 8 bases. The germline V gene encodes CDR1 SGHTA and CDR2 FQGTGA. The length of the CDR3 is 16 residues. V lost 2 bases to trimming and J lost 5 bases; unmatched junction nucleotides: 10. DNA of the CDR3: TGTGCCAGCAGCTTAGGGGGGACAGGACCCTGGGAGACCCAGTACTTC. The encoded protein is CASSLGGTGPWETQYF.